The following is a TCR beta chain sequence with its context. Its cognate antigen is unknown. The CDR3 end lies 3 residues beyond the end of the read and is filled in from the germline J gene. This sample stems from a study of T cells in women clearing cervical HPV infection. Study context: Cases: HPV16-related CIN3 or worse on histology, a couple of invasive cancers.

Points from the study as a whole: T-cell numbers per sample were unknown and may explain richness differences. Cases and controls were distinguished at AUC about 0.86 by richness and V genes.

TCRdb's copy holds only in-frame clones and misses some; the assay was immunoSEQ multiplex PCR. This sample contains under 50,000 clones. This CDR3 comprises 14 residues. V was clipped by 5 bases and J by 4 bases; unmatched bases: 5. Germline lookup yields CDR1 SGHTA and CDR2 FQGNSA. The sequencing sample was made of blood buffy coat. The chain combines TRBV7-2 with TRBJ1-5; TRBD1 matches 7 bases. The receptor's source is a woman aged 18 to 75 with a cervical HPV16 infection that either progressed to CIN3+ or cleared (not recorded which). The CDR3 DNA, read in part, is TGTGCCAGCAGCCCGAGGACAGGTAATCAGCCC. Translated: CASSPRTGNQP. The entire CDR3 protein is CASSPRTGNQPQHF.